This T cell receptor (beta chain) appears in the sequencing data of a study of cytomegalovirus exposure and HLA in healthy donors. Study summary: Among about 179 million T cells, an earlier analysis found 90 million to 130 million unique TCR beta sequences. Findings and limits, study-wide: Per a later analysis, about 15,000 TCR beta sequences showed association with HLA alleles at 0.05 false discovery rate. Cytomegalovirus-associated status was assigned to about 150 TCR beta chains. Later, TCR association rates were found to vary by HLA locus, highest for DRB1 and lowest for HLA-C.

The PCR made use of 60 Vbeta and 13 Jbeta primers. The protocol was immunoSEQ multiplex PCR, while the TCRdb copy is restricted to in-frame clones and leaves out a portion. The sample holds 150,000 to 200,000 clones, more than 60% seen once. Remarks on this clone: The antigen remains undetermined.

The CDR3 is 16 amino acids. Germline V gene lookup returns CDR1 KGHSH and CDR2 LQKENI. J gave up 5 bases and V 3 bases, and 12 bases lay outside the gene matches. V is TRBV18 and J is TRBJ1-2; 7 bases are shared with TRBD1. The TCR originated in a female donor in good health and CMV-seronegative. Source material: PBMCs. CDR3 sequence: CASSPSSGQTLYGYTF. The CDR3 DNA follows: TGTGCCAGCTCACCTTCGTCGGGACAGACACTTTATGGCTACACCTTC.